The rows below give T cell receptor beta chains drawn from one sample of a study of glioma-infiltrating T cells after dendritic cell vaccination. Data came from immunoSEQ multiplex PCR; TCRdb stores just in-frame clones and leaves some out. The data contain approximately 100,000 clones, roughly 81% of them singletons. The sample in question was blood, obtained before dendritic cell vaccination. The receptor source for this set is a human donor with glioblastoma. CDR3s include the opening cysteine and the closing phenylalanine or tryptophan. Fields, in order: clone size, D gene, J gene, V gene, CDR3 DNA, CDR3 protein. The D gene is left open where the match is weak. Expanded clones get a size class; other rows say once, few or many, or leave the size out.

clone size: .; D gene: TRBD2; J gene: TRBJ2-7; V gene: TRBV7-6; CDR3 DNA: TGTGCCAGCAGCCAGTGGGAGGGTTGGTACGAGCAGTACTTC; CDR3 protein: CASSQWEGWYEQYF
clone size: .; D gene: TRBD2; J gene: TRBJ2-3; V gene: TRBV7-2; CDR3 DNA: TGTGCCAGCAGCTCCCAGACTAGCGGGGAACACACAGATACGCAGTATTTT; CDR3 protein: CASSSQTSGEHTDTQYF
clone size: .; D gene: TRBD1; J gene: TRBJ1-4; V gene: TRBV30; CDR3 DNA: TGTGCCTGGAGCGGGACAGGGGTTGAAAAACTGTTTTTT; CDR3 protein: CAWSGTGVEKLFF
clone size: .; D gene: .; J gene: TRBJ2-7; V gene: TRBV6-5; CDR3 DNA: TGTGCCAGCAGCGACCAGGGGATCTCCTACGAGCAGTACTTC; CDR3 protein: CASSDQGISYEQYF
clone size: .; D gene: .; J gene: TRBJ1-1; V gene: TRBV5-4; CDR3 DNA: TGTGCCAGCAGCTTTGCCGGGAACACTGAAGCTTTCTTT; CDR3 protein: CASSFAGNTEAFF
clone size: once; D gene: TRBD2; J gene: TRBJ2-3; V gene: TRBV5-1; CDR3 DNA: TGCGCCAGCAGCCAAACTAGCGGGGGAAAAGATACGCAGTATTTT; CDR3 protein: CASSQTSGGKDTQYF
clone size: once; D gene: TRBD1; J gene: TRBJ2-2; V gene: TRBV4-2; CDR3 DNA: TGTGCCAGCAGCCAACCGATGCCGGGACAGGACACCGGGGAGCTGTTTTTT; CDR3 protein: CASSQPMPGQDTGELFF
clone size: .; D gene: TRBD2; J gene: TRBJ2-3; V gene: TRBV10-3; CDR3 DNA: TGTGCCATCAGTGGCGGGGGTCCCCTAGGGTATACGCAGTATTTT; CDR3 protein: CAISGGGPLGYTQYF
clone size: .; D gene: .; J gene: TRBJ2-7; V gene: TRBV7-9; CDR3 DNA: TGTGCCAGCAGCTTAGAAGGCGGAGGTGCCTACGAGCAGTACTTC; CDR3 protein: CASSLEGGGAYEQYF
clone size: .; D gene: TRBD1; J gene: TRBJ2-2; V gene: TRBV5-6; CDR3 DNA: TGTGCCAGCAGCCCTCAGCTTTGGACAGGGAACACCGGGGAGCTGTTTTTT; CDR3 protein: CASSPQLWTGNTGELFF
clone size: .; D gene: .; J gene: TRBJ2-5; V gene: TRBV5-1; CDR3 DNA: TGCGCCAGCGGGTGGGGGGTCCAAGAGACCCAGTACTTC; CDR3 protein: CASGWGVQETQYF
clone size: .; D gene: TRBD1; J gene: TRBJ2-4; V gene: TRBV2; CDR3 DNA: TGTGCCAGCAGTGGGGGGGACAGGGACATTCAGTACTTC; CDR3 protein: CASSGGDRDIQYF
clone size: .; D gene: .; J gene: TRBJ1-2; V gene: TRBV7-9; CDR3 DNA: TGTGCCAGCAGACTAGAGACAACTAACTATGGCTACACCTTC; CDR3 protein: CASRLETTNYGYTF
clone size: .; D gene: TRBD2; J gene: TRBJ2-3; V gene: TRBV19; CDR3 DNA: TGTGCCAGTACCCCCGGCGGGGGGGCGGATACGCAGTATTTT; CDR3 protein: CASTPGGGADTQYF
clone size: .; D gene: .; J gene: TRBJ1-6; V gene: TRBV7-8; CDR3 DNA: TGTGCCAGCAGCTTAGGTAGCCCTAATTCACCCCTCCACTTT; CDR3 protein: CASSLGSPNSPLHF
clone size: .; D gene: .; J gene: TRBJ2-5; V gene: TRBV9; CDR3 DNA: TGTGCCAGCAGCGTAGTTGATCTCCCGGGGGAGACCCAGTACTTC; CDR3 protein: CASSVVDLPGETQYF
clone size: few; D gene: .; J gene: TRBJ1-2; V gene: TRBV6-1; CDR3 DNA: TGTGCCAGCAGAATAGACAGATTCTACACCTTC; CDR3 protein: CASRIDRFYTF
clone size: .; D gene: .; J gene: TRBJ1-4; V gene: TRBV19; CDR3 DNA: TGTGCCAGTAAAAAAGGCAGGGTGGAGGAAAAACTGTTTTTT; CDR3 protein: CASKKGRVEEKLFF
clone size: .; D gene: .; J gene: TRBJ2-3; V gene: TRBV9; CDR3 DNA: TGTGCCAGCAGCGAGACTAGTACAGATACGCAGTATTTT; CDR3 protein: CASSETSTDTQYF
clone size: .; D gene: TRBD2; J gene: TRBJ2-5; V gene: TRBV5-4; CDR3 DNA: TGTGCCAGCAGCTTCGGACTAGCGGGGGGCCAAGAGACCCAGTACTTC; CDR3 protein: CASSFGLAGGQETQYF
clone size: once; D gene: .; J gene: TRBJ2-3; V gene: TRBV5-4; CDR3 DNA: TGTGCCAGCAGCTTGGATAGCCCAGTAGATACGCAGTATTTT; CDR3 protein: CASSLDSPVDTQYF
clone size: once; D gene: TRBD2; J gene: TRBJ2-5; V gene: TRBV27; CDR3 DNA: TGTGCCAGCAGTTTATCGCCTAGCGGGGCGGGGACCCAGTACTTC; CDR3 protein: CASSLSPSGAGTQYF
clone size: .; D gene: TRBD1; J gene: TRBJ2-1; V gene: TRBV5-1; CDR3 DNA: TGCGCCAGCAGCGCGGACGGGACAGGGATTAATGAGCAGTTCTTC; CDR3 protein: CASSADGTGINEQFF
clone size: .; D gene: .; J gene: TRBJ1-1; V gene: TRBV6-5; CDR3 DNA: TGTGCCAGCAGCAAAGAGGCCACGGGTGGAGCTTTCTTT; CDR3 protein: CASSKEATGGAFF
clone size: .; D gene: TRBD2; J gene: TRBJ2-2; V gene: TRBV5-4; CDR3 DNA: TGTGCCAGCAGCTCTAAAGTCCCGGGACTAGCGGGGTACACCGGGGAGCTGTTTTTT; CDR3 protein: CASSSKVPGLAGYTGELFF
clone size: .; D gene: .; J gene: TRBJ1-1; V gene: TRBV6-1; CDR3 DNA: TGTGCCAGCACTACCTCCAGGCAGGGCACTGAAGCTTTCTTT; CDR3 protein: CASTTSRQGTEAFF
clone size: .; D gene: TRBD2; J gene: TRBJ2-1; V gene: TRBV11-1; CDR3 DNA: TGTGCCAGCAACAACTTAGCGGGGGATTACAATGAGCAGTTCTTC; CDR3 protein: CASNNLAGDYNEQFF
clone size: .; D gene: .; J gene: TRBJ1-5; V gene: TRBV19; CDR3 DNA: TGTGCCAGTAGTCCAGGGGATCAGCCCCAGCATTTT; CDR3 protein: CASSPGDQPQHF